A single sample is the source of the 27 T cell receptor beta chains below, sequenced in a study of cytomegalovirus exposure and HLA in healthy donors (dated 2017 in TCRdb). Library preparation used the immunoSEQ multiplex PCR assay. For the multiplex PCR, a mixture combining 60 forward primers for TCR Vbeta segments and 13 reverse primers for TCR Jbeta segments was used. Imported from immuneACCESS, the table was reduced by TCRdb to in-frame sequences with V and J called. These copies leave out some clones; in studies compared against another copy, an unresolved V gene accounts for under half, and the cause of the remainder is not known. Counted in this sample were hundreds of thousands of clones; about 80% of them appeared once. The leading ten clones occupy 0.63% of the sample. The sequenced sample was PBMCs. All receptors come from a man aged 18 to 30 in good health and CMV-seronegative.

The chain combines TRBV9 with TRBJ2-1; a possible D gene is TRBD2 (6 bases). CDR3 length: 14 amino acids. V lost 2 bases to trimming and J lost 5 bases, with 11 bases between them. Germline CDR1 reads SGDLS; CDR2 reads YYNGEE. CDR3 protein: CASSVVGGNNEQFF. DNA for the CDR3: TGTGCCAGCAGCGTCGTCGGCGGGAACAATGAGCAGTTCTTC.

The CDR3 DNA follows: TGTGCCAGCAGTGAATCGGTCAGGAACCATGGCTACACCTTC. This encodes CASSESVRNHGYTF. The chain recombines TRBV2 with TRBJ1-2, with unresolved D. The CDR3 covers 14 residues. V lost 2 bases and J 6 bases, leaving 13 bases between the germline ends. Germline values: CDR1 SNHLY, CDR2 FYNNEI.

This rearrangement joins TRBV7-3 to TRBJ2-3; D ambiguous. V was clipped by 5 bases and J by 7 bases, with 10 bases between them. From germline, CDR1 is SGHTA and CDR2 FQGTGA. The CDR3 runs 12 residues. The CDR3: CASSPDSNTQYF. For the CDR3, the DNA is TGTGCCAGCAGCCCAGACTCGAATACGCAGTATTTT.

The chain employs TRBV19 and TRBJ1-2; D is undetermined. There are 13 residues in the CDR3. The ends were cut back, 2 bases at V and 2 bases at J, with 6 bases in the middle. Germline V CDR1 and CDR2: LNHDA, SQIVND (reference sequence). The CDR3 region has the DNA TGTGCCAGTAGTATAACGGGGAACTATGGCTACACCTTC. Amino acids: CASSITGNYGYTF.

The chain recombines TRBV5-5 with TRBJ1-4; the D gene is possibly TRBD1 (5 bases). This CDR3 is 16 amino acids long. Germline loops: CDR1 SGHKS, CDR2 YYEKEE (reference sequence). With 4 bases removed from V and 0 bases from J, the gap between germline ends came to 13 bases. The CDR3 spells CASSIDWGATNEKLFF. The CDR3 DNA is TGTGCCAGCAGCATTGATTGGGGCGCAACTAATGAAAAACTGTTTTTT.

The chain joins TRBV5-1 to TRBJ2-7, with D hard to call. Germline V gives CDR1 SGHRS, CDR2 YFSETQ. V was clipped by 7 bases and J by 3 bases, with 17 bases between them. This CDR3 has 14 residues. CDR3 sequence reads: CASGPGAPYYEQYF. CDR3 nucleotides: TGCGCCAGCGGTCCAGGCGCCCCCTACTACGAGCAGTACTTC.

The chain has TRBV5-1 and TRBJ2-5; possibly TRBD2 for D (5 bases). The CDR3 has 15 residues. Per the germline V gene, CDR1 is SGHRS and CDR2 is YFSETQ. V lost 1 base and J 5 bases, leaving 15 bases between the germline ends. CDR3 sequence: CASSLLYGIGETQYF. CDR3 DNA sequence: TGCGCCAGCAGCTTGTTATACGGGATTGGGGAGACCCAGTACTTC.

The V gene is TRBV5-4, the J gene TRBJ2-3; TRBD2 aligns across 8 bases. Trimming at V came to 3 bases and at J to 6 bases, leaving 6 bases not matched to a gene. The germline V gene encodes CDR1 SGHNT and CDR2 YYREEE (reference sequence). CDR3 size: 14 residues. The CDR3 DNA is TGTGCCAGCAGCTCGGGACTAGTTGGTGATACGCAGTATTTT. Protein: CASSSGLVGDTQYF.

This clone was detected only once. The genes are TRBV5-5 and TRBJ2-7; D is perhaps TRBD2 (5 bases). Trimming left V 3 bases short and J 3 bases short, with 13 bases between. The CDR3 runs to 14 residues. Germline CDR1 and CDR2: SGHKS and YYEKEE (reference sequence). The CDR3 DNA reads as TGTGCCAGCAGCTCCCAGAGGGAGAGCTACGAGCAGTACTTC. Residues: CASSSQRESYEQYF.

The CDR3 region is CAWSVDSVVNEQFF. Here the CDR3 DNA reads TGTGCCTGGAGTGTTGATTCGGTTGTCAATGAGCAGTTCTTC. The genes are TRBV30 and TRBJ2-1; no reliable D call. The length of the CDR3 is 14 residues. Germline CDR1 GTSNPN, CDR2 SVGIG (reference sequence). The germline V and J ends were trimmed by 0 bases and 6 bases, with 12 bases remaining between them.

The V and J genes are TRBV7-9 and TRBJ2-3; 7 bases line up with TRBD2. The CDR3 covers 13 residues. CDR1 and CDR2 from the germline V gene are SEHNR and FQNEAQ (reference sequence). The trim removed 4 bases at V and 14 bases at J, leaving 12 bases unmatched. CDR3: CASSWGPQGLLYF. The CDR3 nucleotides read TGTGCCAGCAGCTGGGGACCTCAGGGACTACTGTATTTT.

This clone appeared a single time. The chain carries TRBV5-4 and TRBJ2-1; 10 positions agree with TRBD2. The V segment lost 0 bases and the J segment 5 bases; nucleotides outside the gene matches: 5. CDR1 is SGHNT and CDR2 is YYREEE in the germline V gene (reference sequence). The CDR3 length is 16 residues. The CDR3 loop reads CASSLGLAGVHNEQFF. CDR3 coding DNA: TGTGCCAGCAGCTTGGGCCTAGCGGGAGTGCACAATGAGCAGTTCTTC. Full variable domain (remainder filled in from reference TRBV5-4 and TRBJ2-1): ETGVTQSPTHLIKTRGQQVTLRCSSQSGHNTVSWYQQALGQGPQFIFQYYREEENGRGNFPPRFSGLQFPNYSSELNVNALELDDSALYLCASSLGLAGVHNEQFFGPGTRLTVL.

The chain links TRBV4-1 to TRBJ1-1; D is undetermined. This CDR3 contains 18 residues. V was trimmed by 0 bases and J by 0 bases, leaving 17 bases between them. CDR1 and CDR2 (germline): MGHRA, YSYEKL. CDR3 sequence reads: CASSQDDAGIRMNTEAFF. The DNA of the CDR3 is TGCGCCAGCAGCCAAGACGACGCGGGAATCCGCATGAACACTGAAGCTTTCTTT.

This chain connects TRBV10-2 to TRBJ1-1, with 7 bases aligning to TRBD1. The CDR3 extends over 12 amino acids. The V segment lost 6 bases and the J segment 4 bases; nucleotides outside the gene matches: 2. The germline gives CDR1 WSHSY, CDR2 SAAADI. The CDR3: CASSYRGTEAFF. The CDR3 DNA reads TGCGCCAGCAGCTACAGGGGCACTGAAGCTTTCTTT.

The rearrangement joins TRBV30 to TRBJ1-2; 7 bases agree with TRBD1. CDR3 length: 13 residues. V trimming: 3 bases; J trimming: 4 bases; junction bases outside the gene matches: 5. Germline CDR1 reads GTSNPN; CDR2 reads SVGIG (reference sequence). DNA for the CDR3: TGTGCCTGGAGCCTGGACAGGTTCTATGGCTACACCTTC. Translation: CAWSLDRFYGYTF.

This chain connects TRBV7-6 to TRBJ1-5; 10 bases fit TRBD1. This CDR3 contains 13 residues. Looked up from germline, CDR1 is SGHVS and CDR2 is FNYEAQ. The trim removed 10 bases at V and 3 bases at J, leaving 3 bases unmatched. The CDR3 sequence: CATGTGVNQPQHF. Written as DNA, the CDR3 is TGTGCCACAGGGACAGGGGTCAATCAGCCCCAGCATTTT.

The V gene is TRBV2, the J gene TRBJ1-4, with D possibly TRBD1 on 5 matching bases. Trimming pared 7 bases from V and 5 bases from J, leaving 14 bases between. The CDR3 contains 14 residues. Looked up from germline, CDR1 is SNHLY and CDR2 is FYNNEI. DNA for the CDR3: TGTGCCAGCACCCTACGACAGACGAATGAAAAACTGTTTTTT. This translates into CASTLRQTNEKLFF.

The V call is TRBV29-1, the J call TRBJ2-3; D may be TRBD1 (5 bases). The CDR3 totals 17 residues. The ends were cut back, 6 bases at V and 1 base at J, with 23 bases in the middle. Germline loops: CDR1 SQVTM, CDR2 ANQGSEA. In DNA, the CDR3 is TGCAGCGTCGCCCCGGTAGCAGGGCCCTATGGCACAGATACGCAGTATTTT. This gives the protein CSVAPVAGPYGTDTQYF.

This sequence joins TRBV7-8 and TRBJ1-1, with 8 positions matching TRBD1. The CDR3 spans 15 residues. CDR1 is SGHVS and CDR2 is FQNEAQ in the germline V gene. Trimming at V came to 5 bases and at J to 1 base, leaving 6 bases not matched to a gene. The DNA for the CDR3 is TGTGCCAGCAGCCTAACAGGGGGAGGGAACACTGAAGCTTTCTTT. This encodes CASSLTGGGNTEAFF.

The rearrangement uses TRBV4-2 and TRBJ2-3; D is perhaps TRBD2 (5 bases). In germline, CDR1 is LGHNA, CDR2 YNFKEQ. V was cut by 0 bases and J by 2 bases, with 12 bases left in between. The length of the CDR3 is 16 residues. CDR3 coding DNA: TGTGCCAGCAGCCAAGATAGAGGGAAATCCACAGATACGCAGTATTTT. It translates to CASSQDRGKSTDTQYF.

V gene TRBV6-6 combines with J gene TRBJ2-3; D uncertain. CDR1 MNHNY and CDR2 SVGAGI come from the germline V gene (reference sequence). This CDR3 has 15 amino acids. V lost 2 bases, J lost 2 bases, and 11 bases lay in between. The CDR3 loop is CASSYPPLHTDTQYF. DNA for the CDR3: TGTGCCAGCAGTTACCCACCACTACACACAGATACGCAGTATTTT.

The chain employs TRBV2 and TRBJ2-1; TRBD2 agrees at 8 bases. Germline assignment: CDR1 SNHLY and CDR2 FYNNEI. V shed 3 bases and J 0 bases; nucleotides not matched to a gene: 1. The CDR3 extends over 15 amino acids. The CDR3 is CASSDAGGSYNEQFF. The CDR3 DNA sequence: TGTGCCAGCAGTGATGCGGGGGGCTCCTACAATGAGCAGTTCTTC.

The genes are TRBV5-4 and TRBJ2-1, with 7 bases matching TRBD2. This CDR3 is built from 17 residues. Trimming removed 2 bases from V and 1 base from J; junction bases left unmatched: 9. From germline, CDR1 is SGHNT and CDR2 YYREEE (reference sequence). For the CDR3, the DNA is TGTGCCAGCAGCTTAGGAGGGGCTAGCGGATCCTACAATGAGCAGTTCTTC. It translates to CASSLGGASGSYNEQFF.

The rearrangement links TRBV15 to TRBJ2-7, with TRBD2 matching over 12 bases. V lost 9 bases to trimming and J lost 5 bases; unmatched junction nucleotides: 2. The length of the CDR3 is 12 residues. Germline V gives CDR1 LNHNV, CDR2 YYDKDF (reference sequence). CDR3 sequence (DNA): TGTGCCACGACTAGCGGGAGCAACGAGCAGTACTTC. It codes for CATTSGSNEQYF.

V is TRBV5-1 and J is TRBJ2-7; 8 nucleotides agree with TRBD1. The trim removed 3 bases at V and 2 bases at J, leaving 7 bases unmatched. This CDR3 region has 15 residues. CDR1 is SGHRS and CDR2 is YFSETQ in the germline V gene. Here the CDR3 DNA reads TGCGCCAGCAGCTACGCAGCGACAGGGGCCTACGAGCAGTACTTC. This translates into CASSYAATGAYEQYF.

The CDR3 here is CASSLPPGQGPYEQYF. The DNA for the CDR3 is TGTGCCAGCAGCCTCCCTCCGGGACAGGGGCCTTACGAGCAGTACTTC. V is TRBV28 and J is TRBJ2-7; 10 positions agree with TRBD1. The CDR3 totals 16 residues. J gave up 4 bases and V 6 bases, and 12 bases lay outside the gene matches. Germline CDR1 reads MDHEN; CDR2 reads SYDVKM.

V usage is TRBV5-6 and J usage is TRBJ2-7, with TRBD1 matching over 9 bases. CDR1 is SGHDT and CDR2 is YYEEEE in the germline V gene. This CDR3 is built from 13 residues. J lost 6 bases, V lost 6 bases, and 7 bases had no gene match. The CDR3 bases are TGTGCCAGCACCTCCGGGACAGGGACCGAGCAGTACTTC. Translated: CASTSGTGTEQYF.